A single sample is the source of the 9 T cell receptor beta chains below, sequenced in a study of beta chain features in type 1 diabetes. Study results and caveats: Patients with Type 1 diabetes showed moderately but significantly shorter TCRB CDR3s in all four CD4+ subsets.

These TCRs are of unknown antigen specificity. The authors reverse transcribed all of the isolated RNA, so sequencing captured expressed TCRB transcripts. Generated by immunoSEQ multiplex PCR, the TCRdb table keeps only in-frame clones and is missing some. The table has 150,000 to 200,000 clones, about 9% seen once. Specimen: central memory CD4+ T cells from blood. These receptors all come from a woman in her twenties or thirties with type 1 diabetes.

V usage is TRBV19 and J usage is TRBJ1-1; TRBD1 might be the D (5 bases). Trimming removed 5 bases at V and 2 bases at J, with 9 bases between. The CDR3 runs to 13 residues. Germline V gene lookup returns CDR1 LNHDA and CDR2 SQIVND (reference sequence). The DNA for the CDR3 is TGTGCCAGTAGTTTCCAGGGTAACACTGAAGCTTTCTTT. Translated: CASSFQGNTEAFF.

In this sample, this clone turned up many times. The chain uses TRBV30 and TRBJ2-3, with D possibly matching TRBD1 (6 bases). The germline gives CDR1 GTSNPN, CDR2 SVGIG (reference sequence). The CDR3 is 13 residues long. V lost 4 bases and J 4 bases, leaving 12 bases between the germline ends. The CDR3 bases are TGTGCCTGGAACAGGGCGACGGCAGATACGCAGTATTTT. Protein: CAWNRATADTQYF.

This sequence joins TRBV19 and TRBJ1-1; D remains ambiguous. In germline, CDR1 is LNHDA, CDR2 SQIVND (reference sequence). V gave up 6 bases and J gave up 3 bases, with 14 bases separating them. The CDR3 runs 14 residues. The CDR3 sequence: CASRTVGRHTEAFF. Written as DNA, the CDR3 is TGTGCCAGTAGGACCGTAGGGAGGCACACTGAAGCTTTCTTT.

The sample holds a few counts of this clone. The rearrangement links TRBV18 to TRBJ2-1; a weak D match, TRBD1 (6 bases). V shed 0 bases and J shed 4 bases, with 10 bases lying between them. This CDR3 comprises 15 residues. Germline V gene data show CDR1 as KGHSH and CDR2 as LQKENI. The CDR3 here is CASSPPAGQYNEQFF. The CDR3, as DNA: TGTGCCAGCTCACCACCGGCCGGACAGTACAATGAGCAGTTCTTC.

In its sample, this clone was seen a few times. The gene calls are TRBV18 and TRBJ2-1; TRBD2 matches 11 bases. This CDR3 region has 19 residues. V shed 0 bases and J 7 bases; nucleotides not matched to a gene: 14. Germline assignment: CDR1 KGHSH and CDR2 LQKENI. The CDR3 DNA reads as TGTGCCAGCTCACCACCGCAATTTAGCGGGAGGGCCCAGAGGAATGAGCAGTTCTTC. The encoded protein is CASSPPQFSGRAQRNEQFF.

The V gene is TRBV7-2, the J gene TRBJ1-4; 7 bases fit TRBD1. The CDR3 has 17 residues. V was clipped by 3 bases and J by 5 bases; unmatched bases: 12. The germline gives CDR1 SGHTA, CDR2 FQGNSA. CDR3 amino acids: CASSLVGYGTDNEKLFF. The CDR3 DNA reads TGTGCCAGCAGCTTGGTTGGTTATGGGACAGACAATGAAAAACTGTTTTTT.

This clone was seen a few times. V usage is TRBV15 and J usage is TRBJ2-3; 10 nucleotides match TRBD1. The CDR3 has 14 residues. From germline, CDR1 is LNHNV and CDR2 YYDKDF (reference sequence). Losses at the gene ends were 8 bases for V and 4 bases for J; bases not matched to a gene: 6. This CDR3 reads CATARDRGSDTQYF. CDR3 bases: TGTGCCACCGCTCGGGACAGGGGTTCAGATACGCAGTATTTT.

A few counts support this clone. The CDR3 reads CASSPQGSEAFF. The CDR3 bases are TGTGCCAGCAGTCCACAGGGCTCTGAAGCTTTCTTT. The J gene is TRBJ1-1, the V gene TRBV9, with D possibly being TRBD1 (6 bases). The V gene lost 5 bases and the J gene lost 6 bases, with 11 bases spanning the gap. CDR1 is SGDLS and CDR2 is YYNGEE in the germline V gene. This CDR3 has 12 amino acids.

This clone showed up just a few times. The J gene is TRBJ1-2, the V gene TRBV7-8; D is ambiguous. Germline V gene data show CDR1 as SGHVS and CDR2 as FQNEAQ. Trimming stripped 4 bases from V and 4 bases from J, with 13 bases between. This CDR3 region has 14 residues. The CDR3 loop is CASSSARGTYGYTF. The DNA of the CDR3 is TGTGCCAGCAGCTCCGCAAGAGGTACCTATGGCTACACCTTC.